Described below is a single T cell receptor beta chain sequence and its context. This clone was counted a single time. Its antigen specificity is not known. It has no much larger one-base neighbor in the sample; base qualities were not kept. These data originate in a study of a mutant IDH1 vaccine in newly diagnosed glioma (dated by TCRdb to the early 2020s). Background for the entire study: Vaccination was initiated 4-6 weeks after radiotherapy alone, or concurrently with temozolomide cycles in the chemotherapy-containing groups. Of the roughly 32 patients who were treated, approximately 60% were male and approximately 40% were female, and the mean age was around 43 years. Prior to enrollment, patients had been given standard therapy consisting of radiotherapy alone, temozolomide alone, or radiochemotherapy with temozolomide, with the combination given to most patients. The week-35 safety follow-up took place at visit V12, and the week-47 end of study took place at visit V13. Peripheral blood was drawn at six visits: V03 (baseline), V05, V07, V10, V12 and V13. For exploratory analyses, roughly 25 treated patients had longitudinal TCRB deep sequencing done wherever samples were available. Points the paper makes about the study in general: The authors noted that analyses of patient blood samples could not be reproduced because of sample limitations. Selection of PBMC samples for TCRB deep sequencing was based on availability. Pseudoprogression seemed to be unrelated to changes in the top peripheral T cell clonotypes found by TCRB sequencing. Across multiple MHC alleles, vaccine-induced immune responses were seen in around 93% of patients.

The library was generated by the immunoSEQ multiplex PCR assay. Rearranged TCR beta chain sequences were amplified using the hsTCRB Kit according to the manufacturer's protocol. Sequencing of TCRB libraries was carried out on an Illumina MiSeq. Regarding the original processing steps: Demultiplexing, trimming and gene mapping were performed with the kit vendor's proprietary platform. TCRdb limited this immuneACCESS table to in-frame rearrangements with V and J called. A share of clones is missing; checked studies link under half to unresolved V genes, and the rest is unexplained. That table is the source of V, J and clone size, and D and trimming were worked out from the DNA. The sample has nearly 25,000 clones on record, about four fifths of them singletons. Roughly 3.8% of the sample goes to the ten largest clones. V is pared back by 1 base and J by 10 bases, with 11 bases lying between the germline termini. CDR3 length: 13 amino acids, cysteine to phenylalanine. Kept here is only the CDR3 DNA, which spans 39 bases and is read in frame from base 1. Reading the germline V gene (reference sequence) gives CDR1 SEHNR and CDR2 FQNEAQ.

The time point label on this specimen signifies: week 47, end of study. Each vaccine dose was 300 ug of a 20-mer mutant IDH1 peptide in Montanide, given subcutaneously with topical imiquimod. Patients were given eight vaccinations, in weeks 1, 3, 5, 7, 11, 15, 19 and 23, which matched visits V03 through V10. Donors had newly diagnosed WHO grade 3 or 4 IDH1-mutant astrocytomas with loss of nuclear ATRX. The samples were drawn from NOA16, a multicentre, single-arm, open-label phase I trial in Germany that tested a mutant IDH1 peptide vaccine in humans for the first time. Genomic DNA for TCRB sequencing was isolated from EDTA blood with the DNeasy Blood and Tissue Kit.

This clonotype was obtained from a man in his forties with glioma. Some clones in this sample may be carry-over from other donors' samples. The starting material was PBMCs, obtained from a glioma patient whose treatment included an IDH1 peptide vaccine. The chain joins TRBV7-9 to TRBJ2-1; the D segment might be TRBD1 or TRBD2, since each matches 5 bases. The CDR3 protein sequence reads: CASSLGVGTEQFF. The nucleotide sequence is TGTGCCAGCAGCTTAGGGGTCGGGACGGAGCAGTTCTTC. With the rest looked up from the reference TRBV7-9 and TRBJ2-1 genes rather than sequenced, the full variable domain is DTGVSQNPRHKITKRGQNVTFRCDPISEHNRLYWYRQTLGQGPEFLTYFQNEAQLEKSRLLSDRFSAERPKGSFSTLEIQRTEQGDSAMYLCASSLGVGTEQFFGPGTRLTVL.